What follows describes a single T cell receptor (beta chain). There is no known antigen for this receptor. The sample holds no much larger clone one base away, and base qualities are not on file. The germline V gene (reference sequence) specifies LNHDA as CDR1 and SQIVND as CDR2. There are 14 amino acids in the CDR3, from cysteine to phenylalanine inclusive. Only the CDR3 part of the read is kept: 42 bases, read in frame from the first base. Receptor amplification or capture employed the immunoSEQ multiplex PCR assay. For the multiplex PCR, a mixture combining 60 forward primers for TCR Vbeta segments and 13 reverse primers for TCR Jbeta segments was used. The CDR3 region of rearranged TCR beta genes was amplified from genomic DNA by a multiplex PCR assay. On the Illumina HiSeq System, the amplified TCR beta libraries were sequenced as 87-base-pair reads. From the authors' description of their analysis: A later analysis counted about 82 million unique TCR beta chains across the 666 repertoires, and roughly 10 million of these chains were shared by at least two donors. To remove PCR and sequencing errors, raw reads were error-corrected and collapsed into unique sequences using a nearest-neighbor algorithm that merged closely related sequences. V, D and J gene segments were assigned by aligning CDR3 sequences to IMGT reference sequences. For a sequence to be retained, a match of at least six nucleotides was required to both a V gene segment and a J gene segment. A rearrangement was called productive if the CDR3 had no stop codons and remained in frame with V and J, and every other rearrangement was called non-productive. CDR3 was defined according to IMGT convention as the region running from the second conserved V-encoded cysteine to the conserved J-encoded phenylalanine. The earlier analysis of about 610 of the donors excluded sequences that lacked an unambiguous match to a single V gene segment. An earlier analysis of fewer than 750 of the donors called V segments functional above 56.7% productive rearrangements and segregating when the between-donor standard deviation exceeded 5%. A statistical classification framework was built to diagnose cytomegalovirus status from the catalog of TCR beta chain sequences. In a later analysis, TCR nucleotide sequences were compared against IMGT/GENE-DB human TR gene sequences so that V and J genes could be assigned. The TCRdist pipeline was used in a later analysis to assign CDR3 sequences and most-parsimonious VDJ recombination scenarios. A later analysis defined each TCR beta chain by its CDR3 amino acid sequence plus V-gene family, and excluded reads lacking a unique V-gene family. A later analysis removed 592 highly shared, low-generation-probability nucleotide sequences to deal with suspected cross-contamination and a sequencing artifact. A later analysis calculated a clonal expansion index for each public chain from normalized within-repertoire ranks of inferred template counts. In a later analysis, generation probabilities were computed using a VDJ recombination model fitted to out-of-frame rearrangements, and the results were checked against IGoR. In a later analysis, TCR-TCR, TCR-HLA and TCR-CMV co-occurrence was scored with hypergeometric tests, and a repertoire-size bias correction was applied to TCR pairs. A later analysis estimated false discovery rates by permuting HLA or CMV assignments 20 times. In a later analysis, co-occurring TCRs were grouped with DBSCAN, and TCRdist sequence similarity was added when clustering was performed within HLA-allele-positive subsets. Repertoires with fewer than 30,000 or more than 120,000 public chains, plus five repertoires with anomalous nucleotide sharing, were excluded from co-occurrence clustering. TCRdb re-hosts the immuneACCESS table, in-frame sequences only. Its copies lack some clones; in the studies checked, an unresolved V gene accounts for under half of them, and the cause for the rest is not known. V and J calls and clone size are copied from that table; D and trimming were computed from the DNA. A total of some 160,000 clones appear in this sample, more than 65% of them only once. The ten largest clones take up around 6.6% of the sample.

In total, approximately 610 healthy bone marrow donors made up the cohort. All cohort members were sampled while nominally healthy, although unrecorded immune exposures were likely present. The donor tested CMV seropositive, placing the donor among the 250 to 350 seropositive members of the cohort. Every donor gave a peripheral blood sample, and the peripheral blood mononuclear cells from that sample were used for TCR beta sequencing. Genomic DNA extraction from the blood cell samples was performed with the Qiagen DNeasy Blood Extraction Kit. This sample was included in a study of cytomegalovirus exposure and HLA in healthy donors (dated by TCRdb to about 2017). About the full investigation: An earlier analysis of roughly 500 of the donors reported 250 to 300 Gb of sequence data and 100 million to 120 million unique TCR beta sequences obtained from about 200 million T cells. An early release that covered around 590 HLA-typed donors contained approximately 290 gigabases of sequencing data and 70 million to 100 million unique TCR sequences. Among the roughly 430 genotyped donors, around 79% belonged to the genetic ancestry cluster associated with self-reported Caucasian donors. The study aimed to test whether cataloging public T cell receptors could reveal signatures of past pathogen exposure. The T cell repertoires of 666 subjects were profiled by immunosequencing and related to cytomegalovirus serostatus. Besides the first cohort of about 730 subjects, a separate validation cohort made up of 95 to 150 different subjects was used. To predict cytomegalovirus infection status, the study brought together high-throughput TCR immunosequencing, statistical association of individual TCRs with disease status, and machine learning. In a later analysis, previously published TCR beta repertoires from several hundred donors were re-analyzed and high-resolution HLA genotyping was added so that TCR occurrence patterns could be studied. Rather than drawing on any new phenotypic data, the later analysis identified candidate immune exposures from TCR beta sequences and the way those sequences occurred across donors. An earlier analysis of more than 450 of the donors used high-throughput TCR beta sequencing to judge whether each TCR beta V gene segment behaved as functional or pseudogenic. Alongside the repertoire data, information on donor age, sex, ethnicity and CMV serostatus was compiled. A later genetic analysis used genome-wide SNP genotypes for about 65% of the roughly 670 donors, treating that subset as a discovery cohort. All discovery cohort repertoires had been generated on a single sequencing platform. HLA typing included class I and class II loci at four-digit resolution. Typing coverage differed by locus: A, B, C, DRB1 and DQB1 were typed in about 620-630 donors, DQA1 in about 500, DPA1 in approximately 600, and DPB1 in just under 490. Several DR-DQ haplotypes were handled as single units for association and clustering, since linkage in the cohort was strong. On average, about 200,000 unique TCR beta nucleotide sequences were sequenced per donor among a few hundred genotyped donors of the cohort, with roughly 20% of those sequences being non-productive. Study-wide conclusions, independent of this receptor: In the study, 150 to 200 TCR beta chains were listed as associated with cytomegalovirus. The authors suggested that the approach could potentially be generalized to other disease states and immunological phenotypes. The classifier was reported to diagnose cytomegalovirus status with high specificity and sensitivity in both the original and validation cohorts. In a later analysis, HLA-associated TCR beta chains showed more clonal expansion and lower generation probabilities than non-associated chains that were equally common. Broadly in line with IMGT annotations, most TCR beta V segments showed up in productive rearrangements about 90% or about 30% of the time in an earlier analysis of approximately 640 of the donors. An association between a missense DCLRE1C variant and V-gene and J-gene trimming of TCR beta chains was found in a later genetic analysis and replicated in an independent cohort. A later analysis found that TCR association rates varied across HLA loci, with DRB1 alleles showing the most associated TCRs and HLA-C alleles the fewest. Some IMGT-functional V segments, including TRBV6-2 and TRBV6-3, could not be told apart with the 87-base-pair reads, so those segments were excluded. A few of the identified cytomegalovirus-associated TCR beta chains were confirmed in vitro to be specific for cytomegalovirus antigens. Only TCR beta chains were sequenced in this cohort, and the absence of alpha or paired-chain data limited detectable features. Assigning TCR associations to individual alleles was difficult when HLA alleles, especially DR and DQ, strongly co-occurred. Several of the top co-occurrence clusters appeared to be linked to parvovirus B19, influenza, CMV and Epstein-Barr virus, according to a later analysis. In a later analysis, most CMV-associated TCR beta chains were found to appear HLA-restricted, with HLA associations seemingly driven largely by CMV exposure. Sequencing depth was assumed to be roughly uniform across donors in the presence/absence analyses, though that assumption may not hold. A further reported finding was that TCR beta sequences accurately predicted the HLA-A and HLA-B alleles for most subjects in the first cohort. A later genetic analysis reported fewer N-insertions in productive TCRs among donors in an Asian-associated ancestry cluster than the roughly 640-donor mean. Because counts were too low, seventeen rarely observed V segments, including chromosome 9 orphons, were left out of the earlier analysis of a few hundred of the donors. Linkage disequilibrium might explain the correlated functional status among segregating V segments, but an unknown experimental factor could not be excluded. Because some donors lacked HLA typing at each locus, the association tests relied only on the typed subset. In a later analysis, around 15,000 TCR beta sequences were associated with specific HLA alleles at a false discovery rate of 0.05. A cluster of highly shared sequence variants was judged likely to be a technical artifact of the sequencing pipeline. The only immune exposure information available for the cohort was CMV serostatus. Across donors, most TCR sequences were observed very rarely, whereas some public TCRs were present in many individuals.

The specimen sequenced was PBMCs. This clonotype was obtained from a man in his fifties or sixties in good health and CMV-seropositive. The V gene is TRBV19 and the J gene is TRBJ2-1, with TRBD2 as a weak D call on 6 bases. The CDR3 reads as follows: CAAAPAGSYNEQFF. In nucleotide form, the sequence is TGTGCGGCAGCCCCGGCGGGGTCCTACAATGAGCAGTTCTTC.